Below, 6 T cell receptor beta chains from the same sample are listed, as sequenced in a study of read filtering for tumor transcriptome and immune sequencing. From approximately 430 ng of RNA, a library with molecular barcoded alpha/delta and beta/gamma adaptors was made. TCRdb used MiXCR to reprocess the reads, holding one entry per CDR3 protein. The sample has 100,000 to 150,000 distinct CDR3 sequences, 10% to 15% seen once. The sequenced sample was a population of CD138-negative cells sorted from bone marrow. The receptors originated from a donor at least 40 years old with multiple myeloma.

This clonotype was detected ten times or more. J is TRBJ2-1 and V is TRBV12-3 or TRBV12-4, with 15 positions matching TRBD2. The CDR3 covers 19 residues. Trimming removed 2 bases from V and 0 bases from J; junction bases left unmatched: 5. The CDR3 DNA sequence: TGTGCCAGCAGTTTAAAAGGACTAGCGGGAGGGAGCTCCTACAATGAGCAGTTCTTC. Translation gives CASSLKGLAGGSSYNEQFF.

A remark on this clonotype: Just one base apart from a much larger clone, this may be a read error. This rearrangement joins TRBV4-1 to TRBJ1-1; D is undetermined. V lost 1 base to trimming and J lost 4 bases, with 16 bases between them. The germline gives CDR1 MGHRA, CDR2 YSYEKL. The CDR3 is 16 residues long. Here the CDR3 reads CASSQGIGRWVTEAFF. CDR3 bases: TGCGCCAGCAGCCAAGGGATAGGGAGGTGGGTCACTGAAGCTTTCTTT.

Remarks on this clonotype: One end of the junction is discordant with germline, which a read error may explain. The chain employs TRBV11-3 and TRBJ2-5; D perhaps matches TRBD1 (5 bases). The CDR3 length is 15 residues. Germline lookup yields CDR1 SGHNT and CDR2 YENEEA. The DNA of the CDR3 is TGTGCCAGCAGCTTGGGGCAGACGGAGCAAGAGGCCCAGTACTTC. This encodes CASSLGQTEQEAQYF.

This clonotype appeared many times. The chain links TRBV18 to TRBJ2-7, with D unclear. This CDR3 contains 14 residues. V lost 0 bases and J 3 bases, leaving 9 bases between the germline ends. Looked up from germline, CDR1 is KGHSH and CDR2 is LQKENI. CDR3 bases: TGTGCCAGCTCACCACCAGGCCCTGGCTACGAGCAGTACTTC. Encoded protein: CASSPPGPGYEQYF.

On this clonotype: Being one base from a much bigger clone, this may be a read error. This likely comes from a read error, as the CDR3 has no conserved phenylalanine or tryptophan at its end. CDR3 sequence reads: CASSQGWSNQPQHL. CDR3 bases: TGCGCCAGCAGCCAAGGATGGAGCAATCAGCCCCAGCATTTA. This rearrangement joins TRBV4-1 to TRBJ1-5; the D is unclear. The CDR3 is made up of 14 amino acids. From germline, CDR1 is MGHRA and CDR2 YSYEKL. V was cut by 1 base and J by 1 base, with 5 bases left in between.

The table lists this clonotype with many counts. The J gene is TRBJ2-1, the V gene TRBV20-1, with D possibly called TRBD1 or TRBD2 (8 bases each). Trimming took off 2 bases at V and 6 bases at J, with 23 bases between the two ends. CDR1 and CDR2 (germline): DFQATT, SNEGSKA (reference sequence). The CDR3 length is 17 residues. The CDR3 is CSARKTGAGTSFNEQFF. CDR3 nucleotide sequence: TGCAGTGCTAGAAAGACAGGGGCCGGGACTAGTTTCAATGAGCAGTTCTTC.